This T cell receptor beta chain was identified during a study of blood T cell repertoires in COVID-19. Assay: immunoSEQ multiplex PCR; the TCRdb copy retains only in-frame clones and omits some. This table holds 70,000 or so clones, 76% found once. Germline CDR1 and CDR2: SGHRS and YFSETQ. V dropped 4 bases and J dropped 6 bases, with 15 bases sitting between them. The CDR3 is 14 amino acids. The clonotype was recovered from a man in his 60s with COVID-19, enrolled during active disease. The rearrangement uses TRBV5-1 and TRBJ2-3; perhaps TRBD2 as D (6 bases). The sequencing sample was made of peripheral blood. In DNA, the CDR3 is TGCGCCAGCAGCGAAGGGACTGCACAGGATACGCAGTATTTT. Translation: CASSEGTAQDTQYF.